This T cell receptor beta chain was captured in a study of identical twins. General observations from the study: Diverse VJ usage suggested most zero-insertion clonotypes were not invariant T cells.

The CDR3 length is 16 residues. Germline assignment: CDR1 DFQATT and CDR2 SNEGSKA (reference sequence). V was pared by 0 bases and J by 1 base, with 5 bases of the junction left unmatched. cDNA carried unique molecular identifiers, and a universal primer site was added by template switching. TCRdb re-analysed the 5' RACE reads in MiXCR, keeping a single row per CDR3 protein. Among 200,000 to 300,000 distinct CDR3 sequences listed, approximately 7.8% were seen once. In the case of this clonotype: The antigen is unknown.

This sample was also put to use in a study of yellow fever vaccine responses in identical twins. This second report adds: Vaccine-induced T cell responses in twins were reportedly observed to appear partly convergent, partly personalized.

This clonotype was sampled from a woman younger than 30 in good health. This sequence joins TRBV20-1 and TRBJ2-2; 7 positions match TRBD2. Sequencing was done on a sample of CD8+ T cells sorted from blood. The CDR3 coding sequence is TGCAGTGCTAGAGATCCTGCGGGGGTGAACACCGGGGAGCTGTTTTTT. It codes for CSARDPAGVNTGELFF.